This paragraph reports one T cell receptor beta chain. Its antigen is as yet unknown. This record belongs to a study of cytomegalovirus exposure and HLA in healthy donors. Donors likely had unrecorded immune exposures despite being nominally healthy when sampled. The PCR had 60 Vbeta and 13 Jbeta primers. Clones were read by immunoSEQ multiplex PCR, and TCRdb kept only the in-frame ones, dropping some. The table has about 120,000 clones, 65% to 90% seen once; the top ten hold 3.9%. Germline-derived CDR1 and CDR2 are SGHRS and YFSETQ. With 2 bases clipped from V and 4 bases from J, the junction kept 7 bases outside the gene matches. The CDR3 runs 15 residues. Study results and caveats: Some TCR beta chains (roughly 160 of them) were listed as cytomegalovirus-associated. The majority of CMV-associated TCR beta chains were reported as apparently HLA-restricted in a later analysis. Being indistinguishable, some V segments were excluded, TRBV6-2 and TRBV6-3 among them.

Input material: PBMCs. This clonotype was sampled from a woman in her thirties in good health and CMV-seronegative. The J gene is TRBJ2-5, the V gene TRBV5-1; 8 nucleotides line up with TRBD1. The CDR3 nucleotides read TGCGCCAGCAGCTTAAACCCAGGGGGCTCAGAGACCCAGTACTTC. Protein product: CASSLNPGGSETQYF.